One sample yielded the 20 T cell receptor beta chains listed below, sequenced in a study of T cells after yellow fever vaccination. TCRdb processed the 5' RACE reads anew with MiXCR; each CDR3 protein has one entry. The sample carries some 110,000 distinct CDR3 sequences, 6.5% to 8% recorded once. The material sequenced was CD4+ T cells sorted from PBMCs, taken 9 to 11 days after the first yellow fever vaccination. Source of these receptors: a young man who received the YFV17D yellow fever vaccine.

This clonotype has at least ten counts. The gene calls are TRBV7-9 and TRBJ2-2; TRBD1 is a possible D gene (6 bases). CDR3 length equals 15 residues. Germline values: CDR1 SEHNR, CDR2 FQNEAQ (reference sequence). V was cut by 0 bases and J by 3 bases, with 8 bases left in between. The CDR3 sequence is CASSLATGHTGELFF. For the CDR3, the DNA is TGTGCCAGCAGCTTAGCGACAGGTCACACCGGGGAGCTGTTTTTT.

V gene TRBV25-1 combines with J gene TRBJ2-2, with D perhaps matching TRBD1 (5 bases). In germline, CDR1 is MGHDK, CDR2 SYGVNS. V was clipped by 0 bases and J by 5 bases, with 10 bases between them. This CDR3 spans 15 amino acids. DNA of the CDR3: TGTGCCAGCAGTGAATACAGGGTCCCGACCGGGGAGCTGTTTTTT. Its translation is CASSEYRVPTGELFF.

This clonotype was observed at least ten times. The chain links TRBV29-1 to TRBJ2-1, with D perhaps TRBD2 (7 bases). Germline assignment: CDR1 SQVTM and CDR2 ANQGSEA. V lost 6 bases and J lost 4, with 22 bases in between. The CDR3 has 16 residues. The CDR3 sequence is CSVLTGGLDWYNEQFF. Written as DNA, the CDR3 is TGCAGCGTCTTGACCGGGGGGCTCGATTGGTACAATGAGCAGTTCTTC.

In its sample, this clonotype was seen many times. The chain joins TRBV10-3 to TRBJ2-1, with unresolved D. Germline V gene sequence: CDR1 ENHRY, CDR2 SYGVKD. The CDR3 covers 14 residues. Trimming removed 1 base at V and 8 bases at J, with 12 bases between. The CDR3 spells CAISEYVTADEQFF. The CDR3 nucleotides read TGTGCCATCAGTGAGTATGTGACCGCGGATGAGCAGTTCTTC.

This clonotype was seen at least ten times. The chain carries TRBV28 and TRBJ2-7; 8 bases fit TRBD1. Germline CDR1 and CDR2: MDHEN and SYDVKM. The CDR3 extends over 15 amino acids. Unmatched junction bases numbered 8, after V lost 4 bases and J lost 3 bases. The CDR3: CASSSNRGFDYEQYV. CDR3 bases: TGTGCCAGCAGTTCTAACAGGGGGTTTGACTACGAGCAGTACGTC.

The sample holds many counts of this clonotype. The chain combines TRBV4-2 with TRBJ1-6, with D hard to call. The CDR3 has 15 residues. V lost 1 base, J lost 8 bases, and 12 bases lay in between. Germline values: CDR1 LGHNA, CDR2 YNFKEQ. The CDR3 DNA is TGTGCCAGCAGCCAAGGCTGGTTTGCGGATTCACCCCTCCACTTT. It codes for CASSQGWFADSPLHF.

This clonotype has a count of ten or more. The rearrangement joins TRBV24-1 to TRBJ2-6; D gene ambiguous. Trimming shortened V by 5 bases and J by 0 bases, and 7 bases separated the two germline ends. The CDR3 is 15 residues long. Germline V lookup: CDR1 KGHDR, CDR2 SFDVKD. Here the CDR3 reads CATSASASGANVLTF. The CDR3 DNA reads TGTGCCACCAGTGCTTCGGCCTCTGGGGCCAACGTCCTGACTTTC.

At least ten counts were recorded for this clonotype. The rearrangement links TRBV24-1 to TRBJ2-1, with D unresolved. The germline gives CDR1 KGHDR, CDR2 SFDVKD. V dropped 1 base and J dropped 1 base, with 10 bases sitting between them. The CDR3 totals 16 residues. The CDR3 loop is CATSDFPGSSYNEQFF. DNA of the CDR3: TGTGCCACCAGTGATTTTCCGGGTAGTTCCTACAATGAGCAGTTCTTC.

The CDR3 spells CASSSRAGGPDTQYF. DNA of the CDR3: TGTGCCAGCAGTTCCCGCGCGGGGGGGCCAGATACGCAGTATTTT. The chain couples TRBV7-9 to TRBJ2-3; 9 bases map to TRBD2. This CDR3 is built from 15 residues. The V segment lost 6 bases and the J segment 4 bases; nucleotides outside the gene matches: 8. From germline, CDR1 is SEHNR and CDR2 FQNEAQ (reference sequence).

This clonotype was counted at least ten times. The chain has TRBV30 and TRBJ2-2; 7 bases fit TRBD2. CDR1 is GTSNPN, CDR2 SVGIG, per germline (reference sequence). The CDR3 is 15 residues long. Trimming at V came to 2 bases and at J to 6 bases, leaving 9 bases not matched to a gene. This chain's CDR3 is CAWSKGLGLPGELFF. CDR3 sequence (DNA): TGTGCCTGGAGTAAAGGACTAGGTTTGCCCGGGGAGCTGTTTTTT. The full variable domain, with the rest looked up from reference TRBV30 and TRBJ2-2, is SQTIHQWPATLVQPVGSPLSLECTVEGTSNPNLYWYRQAAGRGLQLLFYSVGIGQISSEVPQNLSASRPQDRQFILSSKKLLLSDSGFYLCAWSKGLGLPGELFFGEGSRLTVL.

This clonotype was detected ten times or more. The genes are TRBV7-8 and TRBJ2-2; perhaps TRBD2 as D (7 bases). This CDR3 comprises 16 residues. Trimming removed 1 base at V and 5 bases at J, with 14 bases between. CDR1 is SGHVS, CDR2 FQNEAQ, per germline. CDR3 in amino acids: CASSLVPAGTTGELFF. CDR3 in DNA: TGTGCCAGCAGCTTAGTGCCAGCGGGGACAACCGGGGAGCTGTTTTTT.

This clonotype has at least ten counts. The rearrangement uses TRBV18 and TRBJ1-6; 7 bases match TRBD1. Germline V CDR1 and CDR2: KGHSH, LQKENI. The CDR3 totals 16 residues. The V segment lost 3 bases and the J segment 8 bases; nucleotides outside the gene matches: 10. The CDR3 region has the DNA TGTGCCAGCTCACCCCCCGGGACAGCAATTTATTCACCCCTCCACTTT. Translation: CASSPPGTAIYSPLHF.

This clonotype came up many times. The chain couples TRBV20-1 to TRBJ2-3, with 8 bases identical to TRBD2. J lost 2 bases, V lost 3 bases, and 4 bases had no gene match. CDR1 and CDR2 from the germline V gene are DFQATT and SNEGSKA (reference sequence). CDR3 length: 14 residues. CDR3 amino acids: CSASSGGDTDTQYF. DNA for the CDR3: TGCAGTGCTAGTTCCGGGGGGGACACAGATACGCAGTATTTT.

This chain links TRBV19 with TRBJ1-5, with no clear D. The CDR3 runs 14 residues. The V and J ends lost 7 bases and 7 bases respectively, with 17 bases between them. The germline gives CDR1 LNHDA, CDR2 SQIVND (reference sequence). The DNA for the CDR3 is TGTGCCAGTACAAGGGCAGAGGGAAGCCAGCCCCAGCATTTT. Protein: CASTRAEGSQPQHF.

This clonotype has at least ten counts. The chain recombines TRBV12-3 or TRBV12-4 with TRBJ2-2; 7 nucleotides line up with TRBD1. Losses at the gene ends were 3 bases for V and 2 bases for J; bases not matched to a gene: 3. This CDR3 has 15 residues. CDR3 protein: CASSFWDSNTGELFF. CDR3 nucleotide sequence: TGTGCCAGCAGTTTCTGGGACAGCAACACCGGGGAGCTGTTTTTT.

The table lists this clonotype with many counts. The chain joins TRBV6-5 to TRBJ1-1; D not certain. V lost 10 bases to trimming and J lost 6 bases, with 21 bases between them. This CDR3 region has 14 residues. Germline V CDR1 and CDR2: MNHEY, SVGAGI. CDR3 bases: TGTGCCACAAGGGCGACTGGGCCCTGGGCTGAAGCTTTCTTT. Its protein is CATRATGPWAEAFF.

The chain couples TRBV7-9 to TRBJ2-1, with D possibly being TRBD1 (5 bases). With 5 bases removed from V and 5 bases from J, the gap between germline ends came to 16 bases. The CDR3 contains 15 residues. The germline V gene encodes CDR1 SEHNR and CDR2 FQNEAQ (reference sequence). This CDR3 is CASSRSQGYNNEQFF. The CDR3 DNA reads as TGTGCCAGCAGCCGGTCCCAGGGCTACAACAATGAGCAGTTCTTC.

This clonotype has ten or more counts. The chain employs TRBV6-2 or TRBV6-3 and TRBJ1-1, with D hard to call. Germline-derived CDR1 and CDR2 are MNHEY and SVGEGT. This CDR3 region has 13 residues. V was pared by 2 bases and J by 4 bases, with 8 bases between. The CDR3 DNA sequence: TGTGCCAGCAGTTACCGACGGGGCACTGAAGCTTTCTTT. Translation: CASSYRRGTEAFF.

This clonotype was found many times. The CDR3 bases are TGTGCCAGCAGTGTCCCCTCAATTTCCAATGAGCAGTTCTTC. Its protein product is CASSVPSISNEQFF. The genes are TRBV6-1 and TRBJ2-1; D ambiguous. The germline CDR1 and CDR2 sequences are MNHNS and SASEGT. The CDR3 loop spans 14 amino acids. V lost 4 bases to trimming and J lost 6 bases, with 13 bases between them.

In this sample, this clonotype turned up many times. The chain carries TRBV5-1 and TRBJ1-2; no clear D gene. Deletions cut 0 bases from V and 0 bases from J, with 9 bases between. CDR3 size: 15 residues. CDR1 SGHRS and CDR2 YFSETQ come from the germline V gene. CDR3 loop: CASSLGQTSNYGYTF. The DNA of the CDR3 is TGCGCCAGCAGCTTGGGGCAGACCTCTAACTATGGCTACACCTTC.